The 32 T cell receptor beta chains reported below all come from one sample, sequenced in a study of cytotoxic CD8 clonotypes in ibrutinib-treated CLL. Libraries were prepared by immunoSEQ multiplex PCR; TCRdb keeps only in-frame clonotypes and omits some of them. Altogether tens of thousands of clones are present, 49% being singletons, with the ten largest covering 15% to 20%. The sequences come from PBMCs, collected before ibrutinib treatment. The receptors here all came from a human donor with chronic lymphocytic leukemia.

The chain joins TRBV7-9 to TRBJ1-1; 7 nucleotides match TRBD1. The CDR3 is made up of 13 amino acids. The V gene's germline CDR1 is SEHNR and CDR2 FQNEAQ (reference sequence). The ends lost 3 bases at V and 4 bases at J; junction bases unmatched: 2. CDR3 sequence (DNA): TGTGCCAGCAGCTTCCAGGGGGTCACTGAAGCTTTCTTT. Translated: CASSFQGVTEAFF.

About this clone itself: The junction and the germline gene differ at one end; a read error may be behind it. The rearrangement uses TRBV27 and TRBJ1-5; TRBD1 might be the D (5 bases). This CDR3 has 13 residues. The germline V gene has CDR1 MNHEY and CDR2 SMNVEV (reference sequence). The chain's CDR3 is CASSLSRDQPQHF. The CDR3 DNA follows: TGTGCCAGCAGCTTATCCAGGGATCAGCCCCAGCATTTT.

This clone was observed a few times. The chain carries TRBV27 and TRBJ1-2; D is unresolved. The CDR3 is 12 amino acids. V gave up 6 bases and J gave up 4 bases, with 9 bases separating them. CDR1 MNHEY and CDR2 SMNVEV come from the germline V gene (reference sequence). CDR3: CASRGLLYGYTF. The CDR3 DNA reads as TGTGCCAGCAGGGGTCTCCTCTATGGCTACACCTTC.

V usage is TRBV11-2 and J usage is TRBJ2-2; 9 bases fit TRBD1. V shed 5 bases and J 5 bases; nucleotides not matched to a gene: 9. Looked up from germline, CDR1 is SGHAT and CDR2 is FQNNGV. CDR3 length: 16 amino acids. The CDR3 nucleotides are TGTGCCAGCAGCCTTTTTCGGGACAGGGAAACCGGGGAGCTGTTTTTT. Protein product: CASSLFRDRETGELFF.

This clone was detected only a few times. CDR3 amino acids: CASRREVNTEAFF. The CDR3 DNA sequence: TGTGCCAGCAGACGTGAAGTTAACACTGAAGCTTTCTTT. The chain couples TRBV2 to TRBJ1-1; D call uncertain. V was pared by 6 bases and J by 2 bases, with 10 bases between. Germline lookup yields CDR1 SNHLY and CDR2 FYNNEI. CDR3 size: 13 residues.

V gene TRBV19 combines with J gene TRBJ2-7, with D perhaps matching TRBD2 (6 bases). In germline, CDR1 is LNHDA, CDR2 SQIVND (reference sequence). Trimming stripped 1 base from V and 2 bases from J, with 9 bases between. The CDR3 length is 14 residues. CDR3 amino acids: CASSIVTGAYEQYF. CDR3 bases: TGTGCCAGTAGTATAGTGACGGGGGCCTACGAGCAGTACTTC.

CDR3 bases: TGCGCCAGCAGCTTGGCCCCAGCTAGCGGGGGGGCCGAGACCCAGTACTTC. This encodes CASSLAPASGGAETQYF. The V gene is TRBV5-1, the J gene TRBJ2-5; TRBD2 matches at 12 bases. CDR1 and CDR2 (germline): SGHRS, YFSETQ. CDR3 size: 17 residues. After removal of 0 bases from V and 5 bases from J, the junction contained 8 bases not matched to a gene. Using reference TRBV5-1 and TRBJ2-5 for the parts outside the CDR3, the full variable domain is KAGVTQTPRYLIKTRGQQVTLSCSPISGHRSVSWYQQTPGQGLQFLFEYFSETQRNKGNFPGRFSGRQFSNSRSEMNVSTLELGDSALYLCASSLAPASGGAETQYFGPGTRLLVL.

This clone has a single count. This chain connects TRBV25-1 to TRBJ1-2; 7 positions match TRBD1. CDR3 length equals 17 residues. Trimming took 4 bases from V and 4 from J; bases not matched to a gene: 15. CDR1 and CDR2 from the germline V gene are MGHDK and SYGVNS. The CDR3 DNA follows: TGTGCCAGCAGTGCAACCTCCCCCGGGACAGAGGGCTATGGCTACACCTTC. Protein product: CASSATSPGTEGYGYTF.

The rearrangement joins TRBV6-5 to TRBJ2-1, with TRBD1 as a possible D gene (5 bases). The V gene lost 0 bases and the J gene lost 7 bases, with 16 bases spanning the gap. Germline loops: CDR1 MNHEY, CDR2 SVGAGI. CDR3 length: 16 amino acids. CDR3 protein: CASSYSGSRVWNEQFF. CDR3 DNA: TGTGCCAGCAGTTACTCAGGGTCCAGGGTGTGGAATGAGCAGTTCTTC.

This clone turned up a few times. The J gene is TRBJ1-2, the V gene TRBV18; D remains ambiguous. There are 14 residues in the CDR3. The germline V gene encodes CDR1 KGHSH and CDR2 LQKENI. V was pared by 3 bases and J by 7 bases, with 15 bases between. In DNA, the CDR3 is TGTGCCAGCTCACCTCCGGACGCGAGTCGTGGCTACACCTTC. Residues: CASSPPDASRGYTF. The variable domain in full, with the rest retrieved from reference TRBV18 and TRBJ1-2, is NAGVMQNPRHLVRRRGQEARLRCSPMKGHSHVYWYRQLPEEGLKFMVYLQKENIIDESGMPKERFSAEFPKEGPSILRIQQVVRGDSAAYFCASSPPDASRGYTFGSGTRLTVV.

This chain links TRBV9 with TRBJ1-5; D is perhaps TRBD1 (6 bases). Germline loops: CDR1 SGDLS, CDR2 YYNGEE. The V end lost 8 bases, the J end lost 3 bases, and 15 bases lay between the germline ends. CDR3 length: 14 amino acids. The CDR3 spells CARGLGGPNQPQHF. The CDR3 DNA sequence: TGTGCCAGAGGGTTAGGGGGACCCAATCAGCCCCAGCATTTT. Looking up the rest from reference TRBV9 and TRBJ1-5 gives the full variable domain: DSGVTQTPKHLITATGQRVTLRCSPRSGDLSVYWYQQSLDQGLQFLIQYYNGEERAKGNILERFSAQQFPDLHSELNLSSLELGDSALYFCARGLGGPNQPQHFGDGTRLSIL.

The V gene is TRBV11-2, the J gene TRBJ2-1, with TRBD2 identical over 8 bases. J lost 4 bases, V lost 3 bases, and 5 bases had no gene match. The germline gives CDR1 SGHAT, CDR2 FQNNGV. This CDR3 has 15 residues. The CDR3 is CASSFGGVIYNEQFF. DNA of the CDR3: TGTGCCAGCAGCTTCGGGGGGGTCATTTACAATGAGCAGTTCTTC.

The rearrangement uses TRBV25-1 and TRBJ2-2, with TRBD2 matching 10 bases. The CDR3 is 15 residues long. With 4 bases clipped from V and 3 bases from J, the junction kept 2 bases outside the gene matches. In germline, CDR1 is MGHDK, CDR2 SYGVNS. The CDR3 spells CASSGGLADTGELFF. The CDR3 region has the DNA TGTGCCAGCAGTGGTGGACTAGCGGACACCGGGGAGCTGTTTTTT.

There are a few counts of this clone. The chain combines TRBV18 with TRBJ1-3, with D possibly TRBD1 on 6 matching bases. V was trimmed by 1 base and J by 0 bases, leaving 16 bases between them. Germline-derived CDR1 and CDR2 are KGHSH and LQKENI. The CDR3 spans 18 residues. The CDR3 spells CASSPQPGGPSSGNTIYF. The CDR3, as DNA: TGTGCCAGCTCACCACAACCCGGGGGGCCAAGCTCTGGAAACACCATATATTTT.

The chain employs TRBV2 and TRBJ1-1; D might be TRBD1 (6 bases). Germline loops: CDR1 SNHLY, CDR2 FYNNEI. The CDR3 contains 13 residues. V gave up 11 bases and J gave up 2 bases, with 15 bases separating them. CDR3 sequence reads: CAGRRDINTEAFF. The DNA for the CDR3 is TGTGCCGGCCGCCGGGACATCAACACTGAAGCTTTCTTT. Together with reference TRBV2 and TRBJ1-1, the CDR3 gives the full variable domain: EPEVTQTPSHQVTQMGQEVILRCVPISNHLYFYWYRQILGQKVEFLVSFYNNEISEKSEIFDDQFSVERPDGSNFTLKIRSTKLEDSAMYFCAGRRDINTEAFFGQGTRLTVV.

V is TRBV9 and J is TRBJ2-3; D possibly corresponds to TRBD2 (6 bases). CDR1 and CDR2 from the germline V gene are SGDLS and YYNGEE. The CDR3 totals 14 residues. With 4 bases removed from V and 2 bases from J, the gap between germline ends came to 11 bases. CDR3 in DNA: TGTGCCAGCAGCCCGCGGGGATACACAGATACGCAGTATTTT. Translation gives CASSPRGYTDTQYF.

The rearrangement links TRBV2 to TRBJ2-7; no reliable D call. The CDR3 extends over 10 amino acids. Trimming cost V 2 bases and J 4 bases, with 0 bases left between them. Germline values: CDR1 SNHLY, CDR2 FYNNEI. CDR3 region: CASSEYEQYF. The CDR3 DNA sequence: TGTGCCAGCAGTGAATACGAGCAGTACTTC. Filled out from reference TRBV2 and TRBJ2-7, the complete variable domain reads EPEVTQTPSHQVTQMGQEVILRCVPISNHLYFYWYRQILGQKVEFLVSFYNNEISEKSEIFDDQFSVERPDGSNFTLKIRSTKLEDSAMYFCASSEYEQYFGPGTRLTVT.

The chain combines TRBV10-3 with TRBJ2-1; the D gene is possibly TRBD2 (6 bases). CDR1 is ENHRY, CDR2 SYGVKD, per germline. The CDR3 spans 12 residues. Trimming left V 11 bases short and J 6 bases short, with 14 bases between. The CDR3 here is CAGRETINEQFF. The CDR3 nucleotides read TGTGCCGGTCGGGAGACTATCAATGAGCAGTTCTTC.

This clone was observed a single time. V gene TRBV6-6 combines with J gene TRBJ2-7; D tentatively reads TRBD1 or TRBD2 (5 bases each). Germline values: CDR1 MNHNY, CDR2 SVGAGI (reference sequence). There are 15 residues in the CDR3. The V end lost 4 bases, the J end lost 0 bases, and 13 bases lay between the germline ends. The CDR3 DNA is TGTGCCAGCAGTTTTGGGACGCTTAGCTCCTACGAGCAGTACTTC. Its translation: CASSFGTLSSYEQYF.

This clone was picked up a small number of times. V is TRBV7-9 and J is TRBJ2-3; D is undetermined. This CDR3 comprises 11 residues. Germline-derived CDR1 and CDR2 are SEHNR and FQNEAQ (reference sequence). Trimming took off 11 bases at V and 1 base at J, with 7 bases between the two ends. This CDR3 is CAASGTDTQYF. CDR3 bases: TGTGCCGCCAGCGGCACAGATACGCAGTATTTT.

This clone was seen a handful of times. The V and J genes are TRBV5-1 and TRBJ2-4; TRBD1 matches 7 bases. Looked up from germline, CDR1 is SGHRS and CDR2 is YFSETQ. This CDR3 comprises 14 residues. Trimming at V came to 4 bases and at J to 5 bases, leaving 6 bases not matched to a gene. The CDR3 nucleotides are TGCGCCAGCAGCGCTACAGGGGAAGAAAACATTCAGTACTTC. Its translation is CASSATGEENIQYF.

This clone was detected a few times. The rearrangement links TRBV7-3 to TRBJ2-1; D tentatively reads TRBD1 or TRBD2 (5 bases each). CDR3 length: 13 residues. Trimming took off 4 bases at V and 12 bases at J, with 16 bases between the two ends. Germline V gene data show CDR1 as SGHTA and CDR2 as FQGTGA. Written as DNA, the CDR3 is TGTGCCAGCAGCTCAAGCCTTGGGGCGGGGCAGTTCTTC. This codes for CASSSSLGAGQFF. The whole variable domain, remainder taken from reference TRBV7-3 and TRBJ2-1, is GAGVSQTPSNKVTEKGKYVELRCDPISGHTALYWYRQSLGQGPEFLIYFQGTGAADDSGLPNDRFFAVRPEGSVSTLKIQRTERGDSAVYLCASSSSLGAGQFFGPGTRLTVL.

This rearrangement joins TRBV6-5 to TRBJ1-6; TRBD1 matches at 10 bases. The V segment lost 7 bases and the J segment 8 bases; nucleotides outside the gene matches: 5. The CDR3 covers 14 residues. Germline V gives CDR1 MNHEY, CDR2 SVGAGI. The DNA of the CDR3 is TGTGCCAGCACCCGGGGACAGGGGCATTCACCCCTCCACTTT. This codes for CASTRGQGHSPLHF.

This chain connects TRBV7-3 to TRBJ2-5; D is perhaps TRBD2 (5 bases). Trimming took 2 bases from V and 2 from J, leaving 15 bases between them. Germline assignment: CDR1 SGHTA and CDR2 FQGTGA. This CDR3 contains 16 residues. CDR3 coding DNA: TGTGCCAGCAGCTTACCTTCCGGGAACCCGCAAGAGACCCAGTACTTC. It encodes CASSLPSGNPQETQYF.

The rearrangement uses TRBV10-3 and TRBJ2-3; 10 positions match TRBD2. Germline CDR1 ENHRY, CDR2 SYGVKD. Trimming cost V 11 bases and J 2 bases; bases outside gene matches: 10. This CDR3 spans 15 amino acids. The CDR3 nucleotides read TGTGCCCCCGCCCTCCTAGCGGGGGACACAGATACGCAGTATTTT. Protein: CAPALLAGDTDTQYF.

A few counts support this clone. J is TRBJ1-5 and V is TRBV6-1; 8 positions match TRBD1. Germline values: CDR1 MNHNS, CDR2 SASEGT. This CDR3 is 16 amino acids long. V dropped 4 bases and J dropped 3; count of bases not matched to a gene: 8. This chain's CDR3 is CASSADRDRFNQPQHF. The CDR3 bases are TGTGCCAGCAGTGCAGACCGGGACAGGTTCAATCAGCCCCAGCATTTT.

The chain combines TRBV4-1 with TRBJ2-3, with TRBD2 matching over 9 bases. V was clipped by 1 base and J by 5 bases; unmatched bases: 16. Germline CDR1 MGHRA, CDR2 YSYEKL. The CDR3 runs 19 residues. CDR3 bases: TGCGCCAGCAGCCAAGTCGCCCCTGTCCTAGCGGGGAGACTAGATACGCAGTATTTT. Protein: CASSQVAPVLAGRLDTQYF.

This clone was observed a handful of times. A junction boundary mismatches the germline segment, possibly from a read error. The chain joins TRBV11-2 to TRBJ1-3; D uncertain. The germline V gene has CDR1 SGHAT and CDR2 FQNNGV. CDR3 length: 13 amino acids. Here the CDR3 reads CASSLGSVNTIYF. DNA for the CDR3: TGTGCCAGCAGCTTAGGTTCTGTAAACACCATATATTTT.

The DNA of the CDR3 is TGTGCCAGTAGTCTTAGGGACCCTCCTAATCAGCCCCAGCATTTT. This codes for CASSLRDPPNQPQHF. The chain is built from TRBV19 and TRBJ1-5; a weak D match, TRBD1 (5 bases). The germline V gene encodes CDR1 LNHDA and CDR2 SQIVND (reference sequence). This CDR3 has 15 residues. With 5 bases removed from V and 4 bases from J, the gap between germline ends came to 15 bases.

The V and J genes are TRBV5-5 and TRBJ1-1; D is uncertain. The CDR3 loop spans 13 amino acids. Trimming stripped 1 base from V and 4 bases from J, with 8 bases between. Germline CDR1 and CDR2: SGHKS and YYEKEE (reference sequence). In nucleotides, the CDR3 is TGTGCCAGCAGCTTGTCGTATAGCACTGAAGCTTTCTTT. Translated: CASSLSYSTEAFF.

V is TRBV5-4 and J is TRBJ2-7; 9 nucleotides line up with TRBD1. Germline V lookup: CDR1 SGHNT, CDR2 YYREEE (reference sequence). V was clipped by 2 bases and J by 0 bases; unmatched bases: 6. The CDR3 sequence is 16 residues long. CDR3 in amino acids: CASSLDRGDSSYEQYF. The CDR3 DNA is TGTGCCAGCAGCTTAGACAGGGGGGACAGCTCCTACGAGCAGTACTTC.

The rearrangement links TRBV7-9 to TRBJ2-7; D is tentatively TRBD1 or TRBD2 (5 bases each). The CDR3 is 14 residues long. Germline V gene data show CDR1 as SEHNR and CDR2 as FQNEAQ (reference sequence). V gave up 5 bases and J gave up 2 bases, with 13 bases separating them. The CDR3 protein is CASSGGVGTYEQYF. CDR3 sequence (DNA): TGTGCCAGCAGCGGGGGAGTAGGGACCTACGAGCAGTACTTC.